This T cell receptor (beta chain) appears in the sequencing data of a study of regulatory T cells in long-lasting Graves disease. Study-level findings and limits: Less diverse TCR repertoires were seen in persistent Graves' patients than in newly diagnosed ones.

Regarding time point: persistent/refractory GD, antithyroid drugs over 5 years with positive TRAb. PBMC RNA served as the TCR library source. Researchers made TCR beta libraries by using iRepertoire HTBI primers and running Arm-PCR on CDR3 regions. MiXCR, applied by TCRdb to the multiplex PCR reads, yields one record per CDR3 protein. The table includes some 420,000 distinct CDR3 sequences, 20% to 25% detected once. A note on this clonotype: The antigen remains unidentified.

Germline V gene data show CDR1 as SEHNR and CDR2 as FQNEAQ (reference sequence). The CDR3 has 14 amino acids. V was clipped by 4 bases and J by 6 bases, with 16 bases between them. This clonotype was sampled from a female donor with Graves disease. Sequences were derived from peripheral blood mononuclear cells (PBMCs), sampled when the disease was refractory, from a patient treated with antithyroid drugs. The chain recombines TRBV7-9 with TRBJ2-7, with D possibly being TRBD1 (5 bases). CDR3 nucleotide sequence: TGTGCCAGCAGCTCCCCTGGGGCAGGACGCGAGCAGTACTTC. It encodes CASSSPGAGREQYF. Using reference TRBV7-9 and TRBJ2-7 for the parts outside the CDR3, the full variable domain is DTGVSQNPRHKITKRGQNVTFRCDPISEHNRLYWYRQTLGQGPEFLTYFQNEAQLEKSRLLSDRFSAERPKGSFSTLEIQRTEQGDSAMYLCASSSPGAGREQYFGPGTRLTVT.